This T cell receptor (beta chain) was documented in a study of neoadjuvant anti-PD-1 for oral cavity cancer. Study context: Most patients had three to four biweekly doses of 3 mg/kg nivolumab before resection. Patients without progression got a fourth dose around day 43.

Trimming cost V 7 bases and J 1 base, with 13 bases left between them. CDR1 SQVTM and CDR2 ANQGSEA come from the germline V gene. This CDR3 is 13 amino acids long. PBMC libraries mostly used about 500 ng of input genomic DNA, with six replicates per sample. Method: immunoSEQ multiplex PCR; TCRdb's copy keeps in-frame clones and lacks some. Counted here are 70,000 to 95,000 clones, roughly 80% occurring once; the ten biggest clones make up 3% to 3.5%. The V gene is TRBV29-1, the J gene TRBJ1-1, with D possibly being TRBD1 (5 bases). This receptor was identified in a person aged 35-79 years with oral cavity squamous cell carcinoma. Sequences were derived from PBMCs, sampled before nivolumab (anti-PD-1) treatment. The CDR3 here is CSATRRGNTEAFF. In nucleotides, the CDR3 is TGCAGCGCTACCCGGAGGGGGAACACTGAAGCTTTCTTT. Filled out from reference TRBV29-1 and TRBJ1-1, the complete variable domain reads SAVISQKPSRDICQRGTSLTIQCQVDSQVTMMFWYRQQPGQSLTLIATANQGSEATYESGFVIDKFPISRPNLTFSTLTVSNMSPEDSSIYLCSATRRGNTEAFFGQGTRLTVV.